This T cell receptor (beta chain) was documented in a study of T cells after yellow fever vaccination. Looking at the study overall: Any fraction with a low cell number was prepared using SMART-Seq v4 Ultra Low Input.

This CDR3 spans 11 amino acids. The V end lost 8 bases, the J end lost 3 bases, and 7 bases lay between the germline ends. One entry per CDR3 protein results from TCRdb running MiXCR on the 5' RACE reads. The data show 400,000 or so distinct CDR3 sequences, around a tenth seen once. This chain uses TRBV12-3 or TRBV12-4 with TRBJ2-5; D unclear. This specimen was PBMCs, taken on the day of the first yellow fever vaccination. The TCR sequence derives from a man younger than 35 who received the YFV17D yellow fever vaccine. The CDR3 protein is CASCREETQYF. CDR3 nucleotide sequence: TGTGCCAGCTGCCGCGAAGAGACCCAGTACTTC.